The 5 T cell receptor beta chains in this list originate from one sample, sequenced in a study of blood T cell repertoires in COVID-19. Data came from immunoSEQ multiplex PCR; TCRdb stores just in-frame clones and leaves some out. The sample shows approximately 380,000 clones, 80% to 95% of them seen only once. Sequencing was performed on PBMCs or T cells enriched from blood (not recorded which). These receptors were collected from a woman in her thirties or forties who had been exposed to COVID-19.

The table lists this clone with a count of one. The chain uses TRBV19 and TRBJ1-4; TRBD1 agrees at 7 bases. The CDR3 extends over 13 amino acids. The germline V gene has CDR1 LNHDA and CDR2 SQIVND (reference sequence). Trimming at V came to 4 bases and at J to 8 bases, leaving 4 bases not matched to a gene. The CDR3 sequence: CASSKTGREKLFF. CDR3 in DNA: TGTGCCAGTAGTAAGACAGGGCGGGAAAAACTGTTTTTT.

The chain links TRBV6-5 to TRBJ2-3; weak D call: TRBD1 (6 bases). The CDR3 loop spans 15 amino acids. Trimming removed 6 bases from V and 2 bases from J, with 15 bases in between. Germline CDR1 and CDR2: MNHEY and SVGAGI. The CDR3 bases are TGTGCCAGCAGACAGGACAGTTCTCACACAGATACGCAGTATTTT. Its protein is CASRQDSSHTDTQYF.

CDR3 bases: TGTGCCAGTAGCAGAAAACCGCTTGCAACTAATGAAAAACTGTTTTTT. Its protein product is CASSRKPLATNEKLFF. The chain links TRBV19 to TRBJ1-4, with D hard to call. CDR1 is LNHDA, CDR2 SQIVND, per germline (reference sequence). This CDR3 contains 16 residues. Trimming cost V 6 bases and J 0 bases, with 14 bases left between them.

This clone has more than one count but fewer than ten. This rearrangement joins TRBV3-1 (or the pseudogene TRBV3-2) to TRBJ2-1; no definite D call. Germline loops: CDR1 LGHDT, CDR2 YNNKEL (reference sequence). This CDR3 region has 15 residues. The V end was cut by 3 bases, the J end by 0 bases, with 9 bases between. CDR3 nucleotides: TGTGCCAGCAGCCAGGCCCCGATCTCCTACAATGAGCAGTTCTTC. This gives the protein CASSQAPISYNEQFF.

The rearrangement uses TRBV6-7 and TRBJ1-1, with TRBD1 matching 8 bases. TRBV6-7 is annotated as an ORF whose role is uncertain. After removal of 2 bases from V and 1 base from J, the junction contained 0 bases not matched to a gene. The CDR3 length is 14 residues. The CDR3, as DNA: TGTGCCAGCAGTTACGACAGGGGGAACACTGAAGCTTTCTTT. Protein sequence: CASSYDRGNTEAFF.